This entry concerns a single T cell receptor beta chain. With V trimmed by 3 bases and J by 4 bases, 6 bases remained unmatched. Germline V CDR1 and CDR2: LNHNV, YYDKDF (reference sequence). The CDR3 is 15 residues long. Under the authors' procedure: Reference gene primer amplification in the assay estimated nucleated cell counts. The method was immunoSEQ multiplex PCR; TCRdb's version includes in-frame clones alone and lacks a portion of them. Clonal size and the V and J genes are those of that table, whereas D and trimming came from the DNA. The repertoire holds approximately 100,000 clones, with around four fifths as singletons. These data come from a study of blood T cell repertoires in COVID-19. Study-wide background: Specimens from acute and convalescent COVID-19 originated in the United States, Italy and Spain. Nucleic acid was either cDNA or gDNA, and it came from T cells, B-cell-depleted T cells, or PBMCs.

The V and J genes are TRBV15 and TRBJ1-5, with 7 bases fitting TRBD1. The sequence was obtained from a human donor in a cohort sampled during active COVID-19. The sample taken for sequencing was peripheral blood. The CDR3 coding sequence is TGTGCCACCAGCAGGTCAGGGGGGACTAATCAGCCCCAGCATTTT. This codes for CATSRSGGTNQPQHF. Full variable domain (rest looked up from reference TRBV15 and TRBJ1-5): DAMVIQNPRYQVTQFGKPVTLSCSQTLNHNVMYWYQQKSSQAPKLLFHYYDKDFNNEADTPDNFQSRRPNTSFCFLDIRSPGLGDTAMYLCATSRSGGTNQPQHFGDGTRLSIL.